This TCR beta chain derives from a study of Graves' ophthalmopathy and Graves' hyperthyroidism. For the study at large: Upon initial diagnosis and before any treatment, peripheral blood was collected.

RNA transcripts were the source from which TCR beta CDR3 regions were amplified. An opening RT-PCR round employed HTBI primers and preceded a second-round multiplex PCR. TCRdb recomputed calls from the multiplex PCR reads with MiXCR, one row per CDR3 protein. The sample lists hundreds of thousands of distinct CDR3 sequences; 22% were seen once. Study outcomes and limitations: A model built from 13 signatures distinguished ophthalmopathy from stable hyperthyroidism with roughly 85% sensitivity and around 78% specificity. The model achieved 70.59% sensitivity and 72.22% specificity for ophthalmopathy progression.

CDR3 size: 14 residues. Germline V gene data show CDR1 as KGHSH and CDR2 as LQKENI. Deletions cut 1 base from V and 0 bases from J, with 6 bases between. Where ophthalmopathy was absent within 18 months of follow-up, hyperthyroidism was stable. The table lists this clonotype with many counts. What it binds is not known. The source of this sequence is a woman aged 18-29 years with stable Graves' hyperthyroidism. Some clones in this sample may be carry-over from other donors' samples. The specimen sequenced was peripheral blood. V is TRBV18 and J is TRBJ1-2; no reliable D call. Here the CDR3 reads CASSPQRANYGYTF. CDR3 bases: TGTGCCAGCTCACCACAGAGAGCTAACTATGGCTACACCTTC.